Below, 16 T cell receptor beta chains from the same sample are listed, as sequenced in a study of T cell responses to AZD1222 COVID-19 vaccine (dated by TCRdb to the early 2020s). The time point tag for this specimen amounts to: baseline before first vaccination. To prepare the library, the immunoSEQ multiplex PCR assay was applied. TCRdb re-hosts the immuneACCESS table, in-frame sequences only. Its copies lack some clones; in the studies checked, an unresolved V gene accounts for under half of them, and the cause for the rest is not known. The sample records 100,000 to 150,000 clones, more than 70% of which are singletons. Of the sample, roughly 1.6% is held by the ten largest clones. The input for sequencing was peripheral blood, taken on day 0 of AZD1222 vaccination. Receptors were obtained from an adult in good health.

The CDR3 is CAIGKRGAGNTIYF. CDR3 in DNA: TGTGCCATCGGAAAGAGGGGGGCTGGAAACACCATATATTTT. This chain joins TRBV10-3 and TRBJ1-3; D possibly corresponds to TRBD1 (6 bases). The CDR3 totals 14 residues. The V and J ends lost 8 bases and 2 bases respectively, with 13 bases between them. Germline CDR1 reads ENHRY; CDR2 reads SYGVKD.

The rearrangement uses TRBV7-9 and TRBJ2-3; D is unclear. Trimming shortened V by 8 bases and J by 5 bases, and 26 bases separated the two germline ends. CDR3 length: 17 residues. Per the germline V gene, CDR1 is SEHNR and CDR2 is FQNEAQ (reference sequence). The CDR3 sequence: CASRRPAQGIVVDTQYF. CDR3 DNA: TGTGCCAGCCGTCGGCCGGCGCAAGGGATAGTGGTAGATACGCAGTATTTT. The entire variable domain, with the rest obtained from reference TRBV7-9 and TRBJ2-3, is as follows: DTGVSQNPRHKITKRGQNVTFRCDPISEHNRLYWYRQTLGQGPEFLTYFQNEAQLEKSRLLSDRFSAERPKGSFSTLEIQRTEQGDSAMYLCASRRPAQGIVVDTQYFGPGTRLTVL.

The chain joins TRBV6-5 to TRBJ2-5; D possibly matches TRBD1 or TRBD2 (5 bases each). V was pared by 1 base and J by 2 bases, with 11 bases between. This CDR3 has 15 residues. From germline, CDR1 is MNHEY and CDR2 SVGAGI. This CDR3 is CASSYLGRKQETQYF. CDR3 in DNA: TGTGCCAGCAGTTACTTGGGACGCAAACAAGAGACCCAGTACTTC.

CDR3 in DNA: TGTGCCAGCAGCTTAGGGATCCCGGGACTAGCGGGCCCAATAAGCACAGATACGCAGTATTTT. Translating it yields CASSLGIPGLAGPISTDTQYF. The gene calls are TRBV7-3 and TRBJ2-3, with 12 nucleotides matching TRBD2. Trimming cost V 2 bases and J 0 bases; bases outside gene matches: 15. The length of the CDR3 is 21 residues. CDR1 is SGHTA, CDR2 FQGTGA, per germline.

The chain carries TRBV27 and TRBJ2-7, with a tentative D call TRBD2 (5 bases). Per germline, CDR1 MNHEY and CDR2 SMNVEV (reference sequence). Trimming removed 5 bases at V and 2 bases at J, with 16 bases between. The CDR3 is 15 residues long. DNA for the CDR3: TGTGCCAGCAGTCATGGGGTCGGAGGAGCCTACGAGCAGTACTTC. Protein: CASSHGVGGAYEQYF.

This chain uses TRBV24-1 with TRBJ2-3; D might be TRBD2 (5 bases). The germline V and J ends were trimmed by 3 bases and 4 bases, with 16 bases remaining between them. The CDR3 has 16 residues. CDR1 is KGHDR and CDR2 is SFDVKD in the germline V gene. In DNA form, the CDR3 reads TGTGCCACCAGTGATCACCCCTCCGCCGGGGCAGATACGCAGTATTTT. This sequence encodes CATSDHPSAGADTQYF.

This chain connects TRBV7-9 to TRBJ2-1, with 12 bases identical to TRBD1. This CDR3 is built from 15 residues. Trimming removed 7 bases from V and 10 bases from J; junction bases left unmatched: 11. From germline, CDR1 is SEHNR and CDR2 FQNEAQ (reference sequence). CDR3 loop: CASTPLGTGGREQFF. Written as DNA, the CDR3 is TGTGCCAGCACCCCCCTTGGGACAGGGGGCAGAGAGCAGTTCTTC. Based on the CDR3 plus reference TRBV7-9 and TRBJ2-1, the full variable domain is DTGVSQNPRHKITKRGQNVTFRCDPISEHNRLYWYRQTLGQGPEFLTYFQNEAQLEKSRLLSDRFSAERPKGSFSTLEIQRTEQGDSAMYLCASTPLGTGGREQFFGPGTRLTVL.

The V gene is TRBV6-5, the J gene TRBJ1-2, with D unresolved. CDR1 and CDR2 from the germline V gene are MNHEY and SVGAGI. The CDR3 spans 12 residues. V lost 2 bases and J lost 8, with 9 bases in between. The CDR3 nucleotides read TGTGCCAGCAGTTACGAAGGGAACGGCTACACCTTC. Protein sequence: CASSYEGNGYTF.

The V and J genes are TRBV15 and TRBJ2-1; 14 bases fit TRBD2. With V trimmed by 4 bases and J by 6 bases, 11 bases remained unmatched. The CDR3 is made up of 18 amino acids. CDR1 and CDR2 from the germline V gene are LNHNV and YYDKDF (reference sequence). The CDR3 reads CATSIRGTSGRVSNEQFF. The CDR3 region has the DNA TGTGCCACCAGCATTCGCGGGACTAGCGGGAGAGTGAGCAATGAGCAGTTCTTC.

This chain uses TRBV30 with TRBJ1-2; 7 nucleotides line up with TRBD1. CDR3 size: 14 residues. J lost 4 bases, V lost 3 bases, and 8 bases had no gene match. Germline assignment: CDR1 GTSNPN and CDR2 SVGIG (reference sequence). The CDR3 spells CAWRLQGTSYGYTF. CDR3 nucleotides: TGTGCCTGGAGGCTACAGGGGACGAGCTATGGCTACACCTTC.

The chain joins TRBV28 to TRBJ1-6, with 9 bases matching TRBD1. Unmatched junction bases numbered 7, after V lost 5 bases and J lost 8 bases. This CDR3 has 15 residues. Germline V CDR1 and CDR2: MDHEN, SYDVKM. The CDR3 here is CASSNRDRVDSPLHF. CDR3 nucleotide sequence: TGTGCCAGCAGTAACCGGGACAGGGTTGATTCACCCCTCCACTTT.

The CDR3: CASRILAEGYEQYF. The DNA of the CDR3 is TGTGCCAGCAGGATATTAGCGGAGGGGTACGAGCAGTACTTC. The J gene is TRBJ2-7, the V gene TRBV28; maybe TRBD2 (6 bases). Trimming removed 6 bases from V and 4 bases from J, with 16 bases in between. The CDR3 is 14 residues long. CDR1 MDHEN and CDR2 SYDVKM come from the germline V gene.

The chain employs TRBV29-1 and TRBJ2-2, with TRBD2 matching 7 bases. Germline V gene data show CDR1 as SQVTM and CDR2 as ANQGSEA. The CDR3 has 14 residues. After removal of 4 bases from V and 4 bases from J, the junction contained 6 bases not matched to a gene. The CDR3 DNA follows: TGCAGCGTTGTACTAGCGCGTTCCACCGGGGAGCTGTTTTTT. Translation gives CSVVLARSTGELFF.

The CDR3 loop is CASSQESVTGGQFF. In DNA, the CDR3 is TGTGCCAGCAGCCAAGAGTCGGTAACGGGGGGGCAGTTCTTC. This sequence joins TRBV3-1 (or the pseudogene TRBV3-2) and TRBJ2-1; 7 nucleotides agree with TRBD2. This CDR3 is built from 14 residues. J was trimmed by 12 bases and V by 0 bases; bases with no gene match: 8. Germline CDR1 reads LGHDT; CDR2 reads YNNKEL (reference sequence).

V is TRBV10-3 and J is TRBJ1-1; tentatively, D is TRBD1 (6 bases). The CDR3 covers 13 residues. Trimming cost V 7 bases and J 7 bases, with 16 bases left between them. In germline, CDR1 is ENHRY, CDR2 SYGVKD. The CDR3 protein is CAIIRGGQHEAFF. The CDR3 bases are TGTGCCATCATCCGGGGCGGACAGCATGAAGCTTTCTTT.

The J gene is TRBJ1-1, the V gene TRBV27; D is unresolved. The CDR3 contains 14 residues. Germline V CDR1 and CDR2: MNHEY, SMNVEV (reference sequence). Trimming removed 0 bases at V and 10 bases at J, with 15 bases between. This CDR3 is CASSLSMGLSGAFF. CDR3 sequence (DNA): TGTGCCAGCAGTTTATCGATGGGTCTATCGGGAGCTTTCTTT.